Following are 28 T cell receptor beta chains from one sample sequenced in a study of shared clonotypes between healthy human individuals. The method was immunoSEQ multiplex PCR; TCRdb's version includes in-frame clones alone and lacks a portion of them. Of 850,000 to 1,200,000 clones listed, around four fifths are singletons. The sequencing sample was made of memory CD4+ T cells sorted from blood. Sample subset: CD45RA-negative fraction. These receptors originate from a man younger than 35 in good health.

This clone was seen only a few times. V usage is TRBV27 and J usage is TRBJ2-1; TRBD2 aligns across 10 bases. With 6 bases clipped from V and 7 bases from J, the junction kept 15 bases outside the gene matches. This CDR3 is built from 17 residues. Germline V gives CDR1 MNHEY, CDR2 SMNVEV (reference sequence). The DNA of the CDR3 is TGTGCCAGCAGCCCCCGGGTAATAGCGGGGGGCGGGAATGAGCAGTTCTTC. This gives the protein CASSPRVIAGGGNEQFF.

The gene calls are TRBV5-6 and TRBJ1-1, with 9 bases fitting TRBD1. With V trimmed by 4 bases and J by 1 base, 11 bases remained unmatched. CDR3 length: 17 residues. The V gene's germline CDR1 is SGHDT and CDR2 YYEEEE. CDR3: CASSTGQGGISNTEAFF. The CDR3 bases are TGTGCCAGCAGCACGGGACAGGGCGGGATATCGAACACTGAAGCTTTCTTT.

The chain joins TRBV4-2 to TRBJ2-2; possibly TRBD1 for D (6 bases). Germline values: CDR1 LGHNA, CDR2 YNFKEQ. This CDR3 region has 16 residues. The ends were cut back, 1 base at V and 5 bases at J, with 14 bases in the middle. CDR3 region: CASSQGGTGITGELFF. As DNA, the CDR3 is TGTGCCAGCAGCCAAGGAGGAACAGGGATTACCGGGGAGCTGTTTTTT.

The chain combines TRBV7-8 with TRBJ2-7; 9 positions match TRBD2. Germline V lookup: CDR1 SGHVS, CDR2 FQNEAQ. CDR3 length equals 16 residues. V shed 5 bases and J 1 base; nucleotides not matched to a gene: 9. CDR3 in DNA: TGTGCCAGCAGCCCATGGGCTAGCGGGACTTCCTACGAGCAGTACTTC. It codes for CASSPWASGTSYEQYF.

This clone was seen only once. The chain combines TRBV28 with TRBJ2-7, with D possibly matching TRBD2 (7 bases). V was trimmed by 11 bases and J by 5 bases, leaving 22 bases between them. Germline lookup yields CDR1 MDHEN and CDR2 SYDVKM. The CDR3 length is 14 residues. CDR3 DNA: TGTGCCGGGCAAGGGGGGGGTAAAGGGAACGAGCAGTACTTC. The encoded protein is CAGQGGGKGNEQYF.

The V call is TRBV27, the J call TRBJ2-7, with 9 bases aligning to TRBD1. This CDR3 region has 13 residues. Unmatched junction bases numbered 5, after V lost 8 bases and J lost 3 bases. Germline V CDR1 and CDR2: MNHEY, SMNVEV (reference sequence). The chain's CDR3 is CASWGQGRYEQYF. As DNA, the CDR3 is TGTGCCAGCTGGGGACAGGGTCGCTACGAGCAGTACTTC.

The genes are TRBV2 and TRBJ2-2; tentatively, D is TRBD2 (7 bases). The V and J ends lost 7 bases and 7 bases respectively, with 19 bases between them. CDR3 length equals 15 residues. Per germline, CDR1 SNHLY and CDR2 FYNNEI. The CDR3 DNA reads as TGTGCCAGCACCCTGAAGGGGGGGCATGGCGGGGAGCTGTTTTTT. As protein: CASTLKGGHGGELFF.

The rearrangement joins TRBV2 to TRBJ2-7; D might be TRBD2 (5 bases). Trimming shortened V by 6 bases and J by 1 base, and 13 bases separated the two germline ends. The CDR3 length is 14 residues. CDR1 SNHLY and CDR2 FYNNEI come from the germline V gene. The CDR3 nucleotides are TGTGCCAGCAGGCCCTATGAGGGTTCCTACGAGCAGTACTTC. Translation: CASRPYEGSYEQYF.

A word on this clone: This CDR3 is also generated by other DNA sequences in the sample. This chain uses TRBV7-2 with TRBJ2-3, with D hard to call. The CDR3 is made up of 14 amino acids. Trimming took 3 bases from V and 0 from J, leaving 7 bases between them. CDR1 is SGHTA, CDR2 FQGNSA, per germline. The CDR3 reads CASSLVASTDTQYF. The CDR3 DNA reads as TGTGCCAGCAGCTTGGTAGCTAGCACAGATACGCAGTATTTT.

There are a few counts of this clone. The CDR3: CASSPRSWGEDQPQHF. In nucleotides, the CDR3 is TGCGCCAGCAGTCCCCGGTCGTGGGGGGAAGATCAGCCCCAGCATTTT. The rearrangement links TRBV23-1 to TRBJ1-5; D is possibly TRBD1 (5 bases). TRBV23-1 is an ORF for which the function is uncertain. V was pared by 4 bases and J by 5 bases, with 18 bases between. CDR3 length: 16 residues.

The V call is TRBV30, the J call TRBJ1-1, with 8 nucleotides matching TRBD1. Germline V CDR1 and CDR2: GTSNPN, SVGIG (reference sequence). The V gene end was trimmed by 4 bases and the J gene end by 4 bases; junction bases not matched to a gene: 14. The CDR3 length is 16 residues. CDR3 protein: CAWTGDNQGARTEAFF. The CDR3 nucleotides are TGTGCCTGGACCGGAGATAATCAGGGGGCGCGCACTGAAGCTTTCTTT. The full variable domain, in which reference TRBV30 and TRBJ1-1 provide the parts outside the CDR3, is SQTIHQWPATLVQPVGSPLSLECTVEGTSNPNLYWYRQAAGRGLQLLFYSVGIGQISSEVPQNLSASRPQDRQFILSSKKLLLSDSGFYLCAWTGDNQGARTEAFFGQGTRLTVV.

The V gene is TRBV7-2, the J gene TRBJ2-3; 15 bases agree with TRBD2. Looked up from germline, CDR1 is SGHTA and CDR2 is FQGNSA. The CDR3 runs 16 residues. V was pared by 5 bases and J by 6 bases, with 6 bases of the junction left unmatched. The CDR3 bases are TGTGCCAGCAGCACCCGGACTAGCGGGAGGGCGGATACGCAGTATTTT. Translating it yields CASSTRTSGRADTQYF.

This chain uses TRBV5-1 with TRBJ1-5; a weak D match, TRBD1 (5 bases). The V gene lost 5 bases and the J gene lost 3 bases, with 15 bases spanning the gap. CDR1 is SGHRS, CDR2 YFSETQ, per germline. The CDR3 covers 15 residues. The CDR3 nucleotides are TGCGCCAGCAGAGGAGACGGGACTGACAATCAGCCCCAGCATTTT. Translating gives CASRGDGTDNQPQHF.

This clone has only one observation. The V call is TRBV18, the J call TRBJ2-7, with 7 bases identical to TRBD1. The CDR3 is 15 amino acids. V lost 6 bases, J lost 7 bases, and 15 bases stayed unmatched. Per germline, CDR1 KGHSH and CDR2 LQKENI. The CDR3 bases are TGTGCCAGCTCGCCTAGGGGACAGTACTACGAAGAGCAGTACTTC. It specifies CASSPRGQYYEEQYF.

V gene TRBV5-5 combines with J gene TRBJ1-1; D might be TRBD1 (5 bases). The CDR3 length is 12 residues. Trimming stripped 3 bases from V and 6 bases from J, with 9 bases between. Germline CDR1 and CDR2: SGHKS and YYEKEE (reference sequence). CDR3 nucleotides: TGTGCCAGCAGCTATATGGGGGCTGAAGCTTTCTTT. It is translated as CASSYMGAEAFF.

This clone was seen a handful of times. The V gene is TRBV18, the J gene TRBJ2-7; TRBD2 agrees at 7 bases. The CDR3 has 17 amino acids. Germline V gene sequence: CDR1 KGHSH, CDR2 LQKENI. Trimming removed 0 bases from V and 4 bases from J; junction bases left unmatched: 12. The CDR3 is CASSPPGQGGRRYEQYF. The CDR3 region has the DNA TGTGCCAGCTCACCACCTGGGCAGGGCGGGAGAAGGTACGAGCAGTACTTC.

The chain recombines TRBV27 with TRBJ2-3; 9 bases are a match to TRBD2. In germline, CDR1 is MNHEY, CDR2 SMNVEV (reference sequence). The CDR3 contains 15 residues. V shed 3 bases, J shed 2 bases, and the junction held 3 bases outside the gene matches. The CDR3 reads CASSLSSGNTDTQYF. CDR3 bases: TGTGCCAGCAGTTTGTCTAGCGGGAACACAGATACGCAGTATTTT.

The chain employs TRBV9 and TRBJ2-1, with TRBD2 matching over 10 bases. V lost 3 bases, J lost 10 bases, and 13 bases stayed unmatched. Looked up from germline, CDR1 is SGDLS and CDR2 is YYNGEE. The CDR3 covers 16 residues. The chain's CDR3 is CASSDGGLAGAREQFF. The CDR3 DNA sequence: TGTGCCAGCAGCGACGGGGGGCTAGCGGGAGCTAGGGAGCAGTTCTTC.

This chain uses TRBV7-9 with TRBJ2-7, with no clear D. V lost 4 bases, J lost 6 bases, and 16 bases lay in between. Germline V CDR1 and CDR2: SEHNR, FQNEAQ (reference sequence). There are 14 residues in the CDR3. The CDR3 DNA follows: TGTGCCAGCAGCTCTCCTTTGGACGCGAGCGAGCAGTACTTC. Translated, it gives CASSSPLDASEQYF.

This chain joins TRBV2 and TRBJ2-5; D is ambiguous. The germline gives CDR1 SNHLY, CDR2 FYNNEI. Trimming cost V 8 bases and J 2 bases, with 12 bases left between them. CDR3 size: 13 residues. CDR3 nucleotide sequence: TGTGCCAGCTGGTGGCAAACTCAAGAGACCCAGTACTTC. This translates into CASWWQTQETQYF.

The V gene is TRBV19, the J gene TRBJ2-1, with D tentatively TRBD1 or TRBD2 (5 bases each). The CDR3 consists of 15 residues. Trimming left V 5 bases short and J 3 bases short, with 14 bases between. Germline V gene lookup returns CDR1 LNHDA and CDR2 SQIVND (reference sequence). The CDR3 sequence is CASSRRDGVYNEQFF. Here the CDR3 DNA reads TGTGCCAGTAGTCGCAGGGACGGGGTCTACAATGAGCAGTTCTTC.

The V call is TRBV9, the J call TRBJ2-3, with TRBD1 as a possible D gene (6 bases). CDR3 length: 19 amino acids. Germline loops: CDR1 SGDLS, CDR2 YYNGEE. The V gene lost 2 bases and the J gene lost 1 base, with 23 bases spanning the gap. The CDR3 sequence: CASSVSDMRRGGGTDTQYF. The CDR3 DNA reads TGTGCCAGCAGCGTGTCTGATATGCGGAGAGGGGGAGGCACAGATACGCAGTATTTT.

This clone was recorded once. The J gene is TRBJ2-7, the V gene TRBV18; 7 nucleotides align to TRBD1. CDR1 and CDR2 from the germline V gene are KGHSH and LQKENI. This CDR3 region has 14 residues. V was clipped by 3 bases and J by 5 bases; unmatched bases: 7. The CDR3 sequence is CASSPIRQGNEQYF. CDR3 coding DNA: TGTGCCAGCTCACCGATAAGACAGGGAAACGAGCAGTACTTC.

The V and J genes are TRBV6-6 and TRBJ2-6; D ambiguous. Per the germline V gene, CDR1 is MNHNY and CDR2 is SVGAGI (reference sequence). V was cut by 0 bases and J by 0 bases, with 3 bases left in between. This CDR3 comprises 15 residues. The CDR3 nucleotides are TGTGCCAGCAGTTACTCGGGCTCTGGGGCCAACGTCCTGACTTTC. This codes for CASSYSGSGANVLTF.

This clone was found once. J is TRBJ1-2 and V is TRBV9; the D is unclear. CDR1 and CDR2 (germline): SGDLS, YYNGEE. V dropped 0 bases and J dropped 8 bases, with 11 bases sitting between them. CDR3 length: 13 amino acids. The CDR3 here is CASSVEDGVGYTF. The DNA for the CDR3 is TGTGCCAGCAGCGTAGAGGACGGGGTGGGCTACACCTTC.

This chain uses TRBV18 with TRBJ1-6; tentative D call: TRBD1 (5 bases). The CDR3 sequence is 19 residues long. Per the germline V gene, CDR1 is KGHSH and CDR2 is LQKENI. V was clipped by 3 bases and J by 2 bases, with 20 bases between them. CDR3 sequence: CASSPPERGNPAYNSPLHF. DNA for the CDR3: TGTGCCAGCTCACCCCCCGAAAGGGGCAATCCCGCCTATAATTCACCCCTCCACTTT.

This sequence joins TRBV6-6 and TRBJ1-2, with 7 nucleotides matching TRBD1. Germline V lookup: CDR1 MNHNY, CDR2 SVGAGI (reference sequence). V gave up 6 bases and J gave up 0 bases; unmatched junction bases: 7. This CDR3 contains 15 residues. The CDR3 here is CASRHADRANYGYTF. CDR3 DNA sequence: TGTGCCAGCAGGCACGCCGACAGGGCTAACTATGGCTACACCTTC.

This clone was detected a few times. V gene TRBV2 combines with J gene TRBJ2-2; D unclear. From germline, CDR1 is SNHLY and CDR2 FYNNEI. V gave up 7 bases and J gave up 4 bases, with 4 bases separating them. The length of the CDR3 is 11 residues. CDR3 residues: CASTITGELFF. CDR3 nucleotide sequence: TGTGCCAGCACCATCACCGGGGAGCTGTTTTTT.